The present TCR beta chain was sequenced within a study of spatial heterogeneity in lung cancer. At the level of the study: Detection consistently captured more beta-chain sequences than alpha-chain sequences.

Time point described: sample taken at primary tumor resection. Some 72 TRACERx patients with early, untreated non-small cell lung cancer donated samples. TCRdb re-derived calls from the 5' RACE reads in MiXCR, one entry per CDR3 protein. The sample yields about 21,000 distinct CDR3 sequences, 4.6% seen once. The length of the CDR3 is 14 residues. With 6 bases removed from V and 1 base from J, the gap between germline ends came to 14 bases. Germline V gene data show CDR1 as DFQATT and CDR2 as SNEGSKA (reference sequence). This clonotype has ten or more counts. The chain has TRBV20-1 and TRBJ2-3; D gene uncertain. The sample in question was PBMCs, obtained at surgery. This TCR was sampled from a male donor with early-stage non-small cell lung cancer. CDR3 amino acids: CSARRRTGTDTQYF. The CDR3 DNA sequence: TGCAGTGCCCGACGGCGAACGGGCACAGATACGCAGTATTTT.